Following are 20 T cell receptor beta chains from one sample sequenced in a study of glioma-infiltrating T cells after dendritic cell vaccination. Profiling relied on immunoSEQ multiplex PCR, and the TCRdb table lists in-frame clones only, not all of them. The repertoire holds 93,000 or so clones, with roughly 79% as singletons. Here the sequenced sample was blood, taken before dendritic cell vaccination. The receptors originated from a human donor with glioblastoma.

A single count supports this clone. The V gene is TRBV9, the J gene TRBJ2-3; a weak D match, TRBD2 (7 bases). From germline, CDR1 is SGDLS and CDR2 YYNGEE. This CDR3 is built from 14 residues. Trimming cost V 6 bases and J 0 bases, with 11 bases left between them. The CDR3 DNA sequence: TGTGCCAGCACCCGGGGGGCGAGCACAGATACGCAGTATTTT. Translating it yields CASTRGASTDTQYF.

The chain is built from TRBV10-3 and TRBJ1-4; D remains unclear. The CDR3 has 14 residues. V was trimmed by 2 bases and J by 4 bases, leaving 8 bases between them. CDR1 is ENHRY and CDR2 is SYGVKD in the germline V gene. CDR3 nucleotides: TGTGCCATCAGTGAGACCAGTGATAATGAAAAACTGTTTTTT. This translates into CAISETSDNEKLFF.

The chain joins TRBV10-3 to TRBJ2-3; 12 bases map to TRBD2. J gave up 1 base and V 6 bases, and 2 bases lay outside the gene matches. CDR3 length: 15 residues. Germline loops: CDR1 ENHRY, CDR2 SYGVKD. The CDR3 region is CAIRASGGGTDTQYF. In DNA, the CDR3 is TGTGCCATCAGAGCTAGCGGGGGGGGCACAGATACGCAGTATTTT.

The V gene is TRBV18, the J gene TRBJ2-2; tentative D call: TRBD2 (5 bases). The CDR3 has 15 amino acids. V lost 4 bases to trimming and J lost 4 bases, with 13 bases between them. CDR1 and CDR2 (germline): KGHSH, LQKENI. The CDR3 region is CASSRPSGITGELFF. In nucleotides, the CDR3 is TGTGCCAGCTCACGCCCCTCGGGGATCACCGGGGAGCTGTTTTTT.

The rearrangement joins TRBV18 to TRBJ1-1; 7 nucleotides align to TRBD1. CDR3 length: 14 residues. The V and J ends lost 3 bases and 2 bases, in that order; junction bases with no gene match: 3. Germline V CDR1 and CDR2: KGHSH, LQKENI. CDR3 coding DNA: TGTGCCAGCTCACCGACAGGGTTTAACACTGAAGCTTTCTTT. It specifies CASSPTGFNTEAFF.

The genes are TRBV7-6 and TRBJ2-5; D is undetermined. Germline-derived CDR1 and CDR2 are SGHVS and FNYEAQ. The length of the CDR3 is 12 residues. Trimming took off 5 bases at V and 0 bases at J, with 4 bases between the two ends. CDR3 nucleotide sequence: TGTGCCAGCAGCCTTTACCAAGAGACCCAGTACTTC. It yields the protein CASSLYQETQYF.

CDR3 nucleotide sequence: TGTGCCAGCAGCTTGGATGGGACAGGGTATGGCTACACCTTC. Translation gives CASSLDGTGYGYTF. The rearrangement links TRBV5-4 to TRBJ1-2; 9 bases line up with TRBD1. V lost 0 bases, J lost 5 bases, and 2 bases stayed unmatched. Germline-derived CDR1 and CDR2 are SGHNT and YYREEE (reference sequence). CDR3 size: 14 residues.

This clone appeared a few times. This sequence joins TRBV16 and TRBJ1-5, with TRBD1 matching 11 bases. The CDR3 totals 16 residues. With V trimmed by 6 bases and J by 5 bases, 9 bases remained unmatched. Germline lookup yields CDR1 KGHSY and CDR2 FQNENV. The CDR3 bases are TGTGCCAGCAGAATTTCTGGACAGGGGGCCGATCAGCCCCAGCATTTT. It yields the protein CASRISGQGADQPQHF.

The V gene is TRBV11-3, the J gene TRBJ1-3; no clear D. Trimming took 5 bases from V and 4 from J, leaving 12 bases between them. The V gene's germline CDR1 is SGHNT and CDR2 YENEEA. This CDR3 comprises 14 residues. In DNA, the CDR3 is TGTGCCAGCAGCCATATGGGCCGCGGAAACACCATATATTTT. Encoded protein: CASSHMGRGNTIYF.

This rearrangement joins TRBV5-1 to TRBJ2-7; unclear D gene. CDR1 and CDR2 (germline): SGHRS, YFSETQ. The ends were cut back, 4 bases at V and 5 bases at J, with 13 bases in the middle. The CDR3 spans 13 residues. The CDR3 nucleotides are TGCGCCAGCAGCACGGGTCCCTACAACGAGCAGTACTTC. Amino acid sequence: CASSTGPYNEQYF.

The chain recombines TRBV27 with TRBJ1-2; 7 bases align to TRBD1. From germline, CDR1 is MNHEY and CDR2 SMNVEV (reference sequence). CDR3 size: 13 residues. Losses at the gene ends were 6 bases for V and 8 bases for J; bases not matched to a gene: 9. CDR3 protein: CASSDRVAAGYTF. The CDR3 DNA reads TGTGCCAGCAGCGACAGGGTAGCGGCCGGCTACACCTTC.

The chain joins TRBV30 to TRBJ2-5, with TRBD1 identical over 7 bases. The V gene end was trimmed by 4 bases and the J gene end by 1 base; junction bases not matched to a gene: 6. The length of the CDR3 is 14 residues. The germline V gene encodes CDR1 GTSNPN and CDR2 SVGIG (reference sequence). The CDR3 loop is CAWTVGTVQETQYF. CDR3 in DNA: TGTGCCTGGACGGTCGGGACAGTCCAAGAGACCCAGTACTTC.

The V call is TRBV6-5, the J call TRBJ2-7; D is perhaps TRBD1 (6 bases). Trimming took off 6 bases at V and 7 bases at J, with 10 bases between the two ends. The germline CDR1 and CDR2 sequences are MNHEY and SVGAGI. CDR3 length equals 11 residues. The CDR3 coding sequence is TGTGCCAGCAGGCACAGGGTGGAGCAGTACTTC. It yields the protein CASRHRVEQYF.

The chain couples TRBV7-9 to TRBJ1-2; D gene unclear. Trimming removed 5 bases from V and 4 bases from J, with 8 bases in between. The CDR3 has 12 residues. Germline V gene sequence: CDR1 SEHNR, CDR2 FQNEAQ (reference sequence). CDR3 region: CASSATAYGYTF. The CDR3 coding sequence is TGTGCCAGCAGCGCCACAGCCTATGGCTACACCTTC.

CDR3 sequence (DNA): TGTGCCTCCGGGGGGGACAATGAGCAGTTCTTC. Translated, it gives CASGGDNEQFF. This rearrangement joins TRBV30 to TRBJ2-1; 8 bases fit TRBD2. V gave up 7 bases and J gave up 5 bases; unmatched junction bases: 1. The CDR3 spans 11 residues. In germline, CDR1 is GTSNPN, CDR2 SVGIG (reference sequence).

The V call is TRBV6-4, the J call TRBJ2-7; D possibly corresponds to TRBD1 (6 bases). This CDR3 region has 15 residues. The V end was cut by 5 bases, the J end by 5 bases, with 19 bases between. Germline lookup yields CDR1 MRHNA and CDR2 SNTAGT. Here the CDR3 DNA reads TGTGCCAGCAGTCTGACCGCCTCAGGGGTCCACGAGCAGTACTTC. Translation gives CASSLTASGVHEQYF.

The J gene is TRBJ2-5, the V gene TRBV5-1; 9 nucleotides agree with TRBD2. The CDR3 is 14 amino acids. Germline CDR1 SGHRS, CDR2 YFSETQ. Trimming at V came to 1 base and at J to 3 bases, leaving 1 base not matched to a gene. The CDR3 sequence: CASSLRGGEETQYF. DNA of the CDR3: TGCGCCAGCAGCTTGCGCGGGGGGGAAGAGACCCAGTACTTC. The full variable domain, rest sourced from reference TRBV5-1 and TRBJ2-5, is KAGVTQTPRYLIKTRGQQVTLSCSPISGHRSVSWYQQTPGQGLQFLFEYFSETQRNKGNFPGRFSGRQFSNSRSEMNVSTLELGDSALYLCASSLRGGEETQYFGPGTRLLVL.

Only a few counts were recorded for this clone. The rearrangement joins TRBV10-3 to TRBJ1-1, with a tentative D call TRBD1 (5 bases). CDR3 length: 12 amino acids. The germline CDR1 and CDR2 sequences are ENHRY and SYGVKD. The germline V and J ends were trimmed by 0 bases and 10 bases, with 9 bases remaining between them. The CDR3 spells CAISESQGAAFF. CDR3 DNA: TGTGCCATCAGTGAGTCGCAAGGGGCAGCTTTCTTT.

The rearrangement links TRBV20-1 to TRBJ1-2; 11 nucleotides match TRBD1. The germline V gene encodes CDR1 DFQATT and CDR2 SNEGSKA (reference sequence). The CDR3 contains 11 residues. The J segment lost 12 bases and the V segment lost 7 bases, leaving 7 bases of the junction unmatched. The CDR3, as DNA: TGCAGTGGGACAGGGGGCGTTGATCACACCTTC. Residues: CSGTGGVDHTF.

The J gene is TRBJ2-4, the V gene TRBV6-5, with D perhaps TRBD2 (6 bases). Germline V gives CDR1 MNHEY, CDR2 SVGAGI. Trimming removed 0 bases at V and 4 bases at J, with 7 bases between. The CDR3 totals 14 residues. CDR3 loop: CASSYSGGKNIQYF. CDR3 DNA sequence: TGTGCCAGCAGTTACTCGGGGGGTAAAAACATTCAGTACTTC.